This T cell receptor beta chain was recovered during a study of CD8+CD57+ T cells in acquired aplastic anemia. The CDR3 runs 14 residues. Germline CDR1 reads SQVTM; CDR2 reads ANQGSEA. Trimming stripped 2 bases from V and 0 bases from J, with 10 bases between. This clonotype showed up many times. Its specificity is unknown. Genomic DNA, the template, was used for profiling of the TCR beta VDJ and CDR3. TCRdb re-derived calls from the reads in MiXCR, one entry per CDR3 protein. The sample lists just over 450,000 distinct CDR3 sequences, around 30% occurring once. Study findings and constraints: Any difference that existed in CD8+ Simpson's diversity between patients and controls was not significant.

Patients selected for sequencing had displayed CD8+CD57+ cell expansion by flow cytometry. The sequencing input was sorted CD4+, CD8+, or CD8+CD57+ T cells (not recorded which) from PBMCs. The sequence came from a human donor with aplastic anemia. The chain combines TRBV29-1 with TRBJ1-2, with D maybe TRBD1 (5 bases). The CDR3 sequence is CSVERGTANYGYTF. The DNA for the CDR3 is TGCAGCGTTGAAAGAGGGACGGCTAACTATGGCTACACCTTC.